This TCR beta chain was recovered during a study of neoadjuvant nivolumab and ipilimumab in lung cancer. Looking at the study overall: The combination arm added day-1 ipilimumab 1 mg/kg to nivolumab 3 mg/kg on days 1, 15, 29.

In the case of this clone: The antigen remains undetermined.

The V gene's germline CDR1 is MNHEY and CDR2 SMNVEV (reference sequence). The CDR3 has 15 residues. V was clipped by 5 bases and J by 3 bases; unmatched bases: 10. Study-wide findings and caveats: Resected tumors had greater TCR richness and clonality than uninvolved lung. Resected-tumor TCR richness correlated positively with pretherapy blood richness.

Method: immunoSEQ multiplex PCR; TCRdb's copy keeps in-frame clones and lacks some. The top ten hold roughly 2.6% of the sample, which has about 13,000 clones, more than 90% seen once. The chain carries TRBV27 and TRBJ2-7; 7 positions agree with TRBD1. This TCR came from an adult with non-small cell lung cancer. The sequenced sample was peripheral blood, obtained after neoadjuvant nivolumab, alone or with ipilimumab, at or shortly before surgery. CDR3 bases: TGTGCCAGCAGTGCCCCCGGGACAGTCGTCTACGAGCAGTACTTC. Residues: CASSAPGTVVYEQYF.